These T cell receptor beta chains were read from a single sample in a study of T-cell reconstitution after alpha-beta-depleted transplantation in children. Via MiXCR, TCRdb re-called the PCR reads, giving one row per CDR3 protein. The sample gives 250,000 to 300,000 distinct CDR3 sequences, around 10% of which show up once; 7.5% is in the top ten. The sequenced sample was PBMCs, obtained before TCRalphabeta/CD19-depleted stem cell transplant. The receptors here all came from a boy under two years old with acute myeloid leukemia, due to receive a stem cell transplant. The CDR3 runs from the conserved cysteine through the conserved F or W. D genes are given only for firm matches. Clone size is given for some rows only: seen once, a few or many times, or a class if the clone is expanded.

TRBJ1-5,many,TRBV7-9,.,TGTGCCAGCAGCTTAGCTGGTTCAAGCAATCAGCCCCAGCATTTT,CASSLAGSSNQPQHF
TRBJ2-3,many,TRBV20-1,TRBD2,TGCAGTGCTACCGGGACTAGCGTCACAGATACGCAGTATTTT,CSATGTSVTDTQYF
TRBJ2-4,many,TRBV7-9,TRBD1,TGTGCCAGCAGCTTAGTTGGACAGGAAAACATTCAGTACTTC,CASSLVGQENIQYF
TRBJ1-6,many,TRBV20-1,.,TGCAGTGCTAGAGATCGTAAAGGAAGGGGGTACTCCTATAATTCACCCCTCCACTTT,CSARDRKGRGYSYNSPLHF
TRBJ1-2,many,TRBV7-2,.,TGTGCCAGCAGCTTTACCAACACAAATGGCTACACCTTC,CASSFTNTNGYTF
TRBJ1-1,many,TRBV5-1,.,TGCGCCAGCAGCGCGAGAAACAGGGCTCGGGTTAACACTGAAGCTTTCTTT,CASSARNRARVNTEAFF
TRBJ1-1,many,TRBV4-1,.,TGCGCCAGCAGCCAAGAATGGGGAACTGAAGCTTTCTTT,CASSQEWGTEAFF
TRBJ2-3,many,TRBV7-9,TRBD2,TGTGCCAGCAGCTTACTGGCTAGCGGTGCCACAGATACGCAGTATTTT,CASSLLASGATDTQYF
TRBJ1-3,many,TRBV5-6,.,TGTGCCAGCAGCTTTTCAGGGAGGCCTGGAAACACCATATATTTT,CASSFSGRPGNTIYF
TRBJ2-7,.,TRBV5-4,.,TGTGCCAGCAGCTTGGAAGTCCACTATGCCTACGAGCAGTACTTC,CASSLEVHYAYEQYF
TRBJ1-5,many,TRBV5-5,.,TGTGCCAGCCCCCTCAATCAGCCCCAGCATTTT,CASPLNQPQHF
TRBJ1-6,many,TRBV4-3,.,TGCGCCAGCAGCCGTGGACAGTTGAACCCCCTCCACTTT,CASSRGQLNPLHF
TRBJ2-2,many,TRBV5-6,.,TGTGCCAGCAGCTTGTTGGCCAGTTGGGTCGGCACCGGGGAGCTGTTTTTT,CASSLLASWVGTGELFF
TRBJ1-1,many,TRBV6-2/TRBV6-3,.,TGTGCCAGCAACTTCCAGGGAACTGAAGCTTTCTTT,CASNFQGTEAFF
TRBJ2-1,many,TRBV20-1,.,TGCAGTGTAGAGGGTTTCAATGAGCAGTTCTTC,CSVEGFNEQFF
TRBJ2-5,few,TRBV7-8,.,TGTGCCAGCAGCTCACCTCGGGGGTTGGAGACCCAGTACTTC,CASSSPRGLETQYF
TRBJ2-3,many,TRBV29-1,TRBD1,TGCAGCGCCCCAGTCAGGGGGCTGGCAGATACGCAGTATTTT,CSAPVRGLADTQYF
TRBJ2-3,many,TRBV11-2,.,TGTGCCAGCAGCTTAGGCGCCCTAGCAGTAACAGATACGCAGTATTTT,CASSLGALAVTDTQYF
TRBJ1-4,many,TRBV18,.,TGTGCCAGCTCACGAACCTCAGGGCTGACTAATGAAAAACTGTTTTTT,CASSRTSGLTNEKLFF
TRBJ1-1,.,TRBV7-9,.,TGTGCCAGCACCCGACAGGAGATGAGGTACACTGAAGCTTTCTTT,CASTRQEMRYTEAFF
TRBJ1-6,.,TRBV7-6,.,TGTGCCAGCAGCTTAGCGGCTGCAGGCCATAATTCACCCCTCCACTTT,CASSLAAAGHNSPLHF
TRBJ2-1,many,TRBV3-1,TRBD2,TGTGCCAGCAGCCAGGGACTAGCGGGAGGGCAGTTCTTC,CASSQGLAGGQFF
TRBJ1-5,many,TRBV18,.,TGTGCCAGCTCACCACCGGACAGTTCGGGGCCCCAGCATTTT,CASSPPDSSGPQHF